The rows below give T cell receptor beta chains drawn from one sample of a study of T cells expressing NK-cell markers. Reanalyzing the 5' RACE reads, TCRdb keeps one entry per CDR3 protein, without DNA. This repertoire includes a few hundred thousand distinct CDR3 sequences. The specimen was blood T cells: a sorted CD56 or NKG2C T cell subset, CD4+ or CD8+ T cells, or bulk PBMC T cells (not recorded which). All receptors derive from a man aged 18 to 29 in good health. Each CDR3 is given with its conserved first and last residue. The order of the fields is V gene, CDR3 length, J gene, CDR3 protein.

TRBV11-2	14	TRBJ2-5	CASSKVAGLASQYF
TRBV5-1	14	TRBJ2-2	CASSLLEGTGELFF
TRBV12-3/TRBV12-4	14	TRBJ2-3	CASSLAGGTSAPYF
TRBV25-1	15	TRBJ1-4	CASSEWIGQQEKLFF
TRBV5-1	15	TRBJ2-1	CASSLAAGGNNEQFF
TRBV12-3/TRBV12-4	14	TRBJ2-1	CASIRTSGSGEQFF
TRBV10-2	14	TRBJ2-5	CASSQTGVGETQYF
TRBV12-3/TRBV12-4	16	TRBJ1-5	CASSSGTGEGKGPQHF
TRBV7-8	14	TRBJ2-3	CASSLEFQGDTQYF
TRBV29-1	13	TRBJ2-2	CSVADRLTGELFF
TRBV19	15	TRBJ2-1	CASTLRDSSDPEQFF
TRBV7-2	14	TRBJ1-1	CASRAGTVDTEAFF
TRBV24-1	16	TRBJ2-2	CATSAAGQGNTGELFF
TRBV25-1	16	TRBJ2-1	CASSREPGPLHNEQFF
TRBV5-1	13	TRBJ2-1	CASSFAPEGEQFF
TRBV20-1	17	TRBJ2-7	CSASNPLSLSGPNEQYF
TRBV20-1	13	TRBJ1-4	CSARDLGNEKLFF
TRBV5-6	14	TRBJ2-3	CASSQGDPGQRMYF
TRBV5-1	15	TRBJ2-1	CASSLGQPAYNEQFF
TRBV20-1	15	TRBJ2-7	CSAYPTSGRINEQYF
TRBV11-1	18	TRBJ2-3	CASAFPPLPGQGKDTQYF
TRBV20-1	15	TRBJ2-1	CSAFPTQRGYNEQFF
TRBV3-1	16	TRBJ2-3	CASSQVWGFTADTQYF
TRBV20-1	12	TRBJ1-4	CSASGSNEKLFF
TRBV11-2	13	TRBJ2-1	CASSLGWDNEQFF
TRBV20-1	12	TRBJ2-4	CSAIIPQNIQYF
TRBV2	12	TRBJ2-1	CASSSPRGAQFF